The clone carrying this T cell receptor beta chain was seen a handful of times. Antigen unknown. This record comes from a study of T cells after yellow fever vaccination. Findings and caveats of the study: Relatively few clonotypes were ones that appeared in both CD4 and CD8 compartments.

TCRdb reanalysed the 5' RACE reads using MiXCR and keeps one entry per CDR3 protein. Of some 500,000 distinct CDR3 sequences detected, around an eighth appear once; the ten largest clones hold over 12%. This CDR3 has 12 amino acids. From germline, CDR1 is SGHTA and CDR2 FQGNSA. V lost 5 bases, J lost 6 bases, and 10 bases lay in between. This material consisted of PBMCs, taken on the day of the yellow fever booster vaccination. The TCR sequence derives from a man aged 30 to 45 who received the YFV17D yellow fever vaccine. This chain uses TRBV7-2 with TRBJ1-2; D is unresolved. The DNA for the CDR3 is TGTGCCAGCAGCCGCCCCTGGGATGGCTACACCTTC. Translated: CASSRPWDGYTF.